This T cell receptor (beta chain) was obtained from a study of blood T cell repertoires in COVID-19. Study at large: Researchers got acute and convalescent COVID-19 samples from the United States, Italy and Spain. In each case, the material was cDNA or gDNA derived from T cells, B-cell-depleted T cells, or PBMCs.

Under the authors' procedure: Reference gene primer amplification gave nucleated cell count estimates. The table came from immunoSEQ multiplex PCR; TCRdb's copy has only in-frame clones and leaves some out. V and J calls and clone size are as listed in that table; D and trimming were resolved from the DNA. This repertoire shows some 56,000 clones, around 86% found once; its top ten account for under 30%. This CDR3 is 13 amino acids long. The germline gives CDR1 GTSNPN, CDR2 SVGIG (reference sequence). Trimming removed 8 bases from V and 8 bases from J, with 18 bases in between. V gene TRBV30 combines with J gene TRBJ1-4, with TRBD1 as a possible D gene (5 bases). Sequencing used peripheral blood. This TCR was recovered from a woman over 75 with acute or convalescent COVID-19. The CDR3 coding sequence is TGTGCCGTTACGCTAGGGGCGAGCGAAAAACTGTTTTTT. Translated: CAVTLGASEKLFF. Together with reference TRBV30 and TRBJ1-4, the CDR3 gives the full variable domain: SQTIHQWPATLVQPVGSPLSLECTVEGTSNPNLYWYRQAAGRGLQLLFYSVGIGQISSEVPQNLSASRPQDRQFILSSKKLLLSDSGFYLCAVTLGASEKLFFGSGTQLSVL.